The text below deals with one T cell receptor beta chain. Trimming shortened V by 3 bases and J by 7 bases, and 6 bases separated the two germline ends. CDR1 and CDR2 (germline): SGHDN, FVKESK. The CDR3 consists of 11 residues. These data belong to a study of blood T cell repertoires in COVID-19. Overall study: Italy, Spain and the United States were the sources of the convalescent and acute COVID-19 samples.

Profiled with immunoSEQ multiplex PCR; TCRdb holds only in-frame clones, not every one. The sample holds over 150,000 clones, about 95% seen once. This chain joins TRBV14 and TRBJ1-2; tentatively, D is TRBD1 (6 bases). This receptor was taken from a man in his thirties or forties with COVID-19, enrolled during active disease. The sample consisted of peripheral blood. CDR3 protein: CASSQGAGYTF. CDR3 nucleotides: TGTGCCAGCAGCCAGGGGGCTGGCTACACCTTC. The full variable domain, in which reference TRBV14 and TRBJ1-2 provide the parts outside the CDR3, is EAGVTQFPSHSVIEKGQTVTLRCDPISGHDNLYWYRRVMGKEIKFLLHFVKESKQDESGMPNNRFLAERTGGTYSTLKVQPAELEDSGVYFCASSQGAGYTFGSGTRLTVV.